These 13 T cell receptor beta chains were all obtained from the same sample, sequenced in a study of blood T cell repertoires in COVID-19. Assay used: immunoSEQ multiplex PCR; TCRdb lists only in-frame clones, some missing. The table shows about 440,000 clones, with about 91% occurring only once. The sample was peripheral blood. These receptor sequences come from a woman aged 45-60 years with COVID-19, enrolled during active disease.

The chain employs TRBV28 and TRBJ1-1; the D is unclear. The V end lost 3 bases, the J end lost 7 bases, and 6 bases lay between the germline ends. Germline V lookup: CDR1 MDHEN, CDR2 SYDVKM. The CDR3 extends over 11 amino acids. The CDR3 DNA is TGTGCCAGCAGTTTCCAGATTGAAGCTTTCTTT. Amino acid sequence: CASSFQIEAFF.

The chain couples TRBV21-1 to TRBJ1-5. TRBV21-1 is a known pseudogene. The CDR3 runs to 15 residues. CDR3 sequence reads: CASSLPGRFGQPQHF. The DNA of the CDR3 is TGTGCCAGCAGCCTACCCGGGAGGTTTGGGCAGCCCCAGCATTTT.

This clone was recorded only once. The chain is built from TRBV3-1 (or the pseudogene TRBV3-2) and TRBJ2-6, with 8 bases fitting TRBD1. J gave up 4 bases and V 4 bases, and 9 bases lay outside the gene matches. Per the germline V gene, CDR1 is LGHDT and CDR2 is YNNKEL (reference sequence). This CDR3 is built from 17 residues. CDR3 in DNA: TGTGCCAGCAGCCGTGGACAGGGCTACTCGGGGGCCAACGTCCTGACTTTC. It is translated as CASSRGQGYSGANVLTF.

V is TRBV5-1 and J is TRBJ1-2; D gene ambiguous. The CDR3 runs 13 residues. From germline, CDR1 is SGHRS and CDR2 YFSETQ. V was shortened by 5 bases and J by 2 bases, with 10 bases between the two germline ends. The DNA of the CDR3 is TGCGCCAGCAGACTCGATTTGAACTATGGCTACACCTTC. Translated: CASRLDLNYGYTF.

The CDR3 nucleotides read TGTGCCAGCAGTGAAGCATCACAGGGTGGCGGGCTTGAAGCTTTCTTT. Its protein is CASSEASQGGGLEAFF. The genes are TRBV6-1 and TRBJ1-1, with a possible D match to TRBD1 (6 bases). There are 16 residues in the CDR3. Germline loops: CDR1 MNHNS, CDR2 SASEGT. Trimming cost V 0 bases and J 7 bases, with 18 bases left between them.

The rearrangement joins TRBV7-9 to TRBJ2-1; D may be TRBD2 (5 bases). The CDR3 contains 13 residues. V was pared by 2 bases and J by 5 bases, with 7 bases between. Per the germline V gene, CDR1 is SEHNR and CDR2 is FQNEAQ (reference sequence). For the CDR3, the DNA is TGTGCCAGCAGCTTAACCGGGGACAATGAGCAGTTCTTC. Translated: CASSLTGDNEQFF. The full variable domain, its missing parts supplied by reference TRBV7-9 and TRBJ2-1, is DTGVSQNPRHKITKRGQNVTFRCDPISEHNRLYWYRQTLGQGPEFLTYFQNEAQLEKSRLLSDRFSAERPKGSFSTLEIQRTEQGDSAMYLCASSLTGDNEQFFGPGTRLTVL.

This chain links TRBV19 with TRBJ1-2; D is uncertain. The CDR3 runs to 15 residues. CDR1 is LNHDA and CDR2 is SQIVND in the germline V gene (reference sequence). V gave up 0 bases and J gave up 4 bases, with 12 bases separating them. CDR3 sequence reads: CASSIDPPRGYGYTF. The DNA of the CDR3 is TGTGCCAGTAGTATAGATCCGCCTAGAGGCTATGGCTACACCTTC.

This sequence joins TRBV7-2 and TRBJ2-5, with 7 bases lining up with TRBD1. The CDR3 has 14 residues. V trimming: 5 bases; J trimming: 5 bases; junction bases outside the gene matches: 8. CDR1 SGHTA and CDR2 FQGNSA come from the germline V gene. In DNA, the CDR3 is TGTGCCAGCAGCCCCGACAGGGTGCACGAGACCCAGTACTTC. It specifies CASSPDRVHETQYF.

This clone was observed a single time. V usage is TRBV11-2 and J usage is TRBJ2-5, with TRBD1 matching over 7 bases. The germline V gene has CDR1 SGHAT and CDR2 FQNNGV. The CDR3 has 18 amino acids. The V segment lost 0 bases and the J segment 3 bases; nucleotides outside the gene matches: 13. DNA of the CDR3: TGTGCCAGCAGCTTAGACACGGGGTCAGGGGGTGCGGAAGAGACCCAGTACTTC. Encoded protein: CASSLDTGSGGAEETQYF.

The chain joins TRBV11-3 to TRBJ2-2; 14 bases map to TRBD2. J was trimmed by 3 bases and V by 5 bases; bases with no gene match: 2. CDR1 is SGHNT, CDR2 YENEEA, per germline. The CDR3 is made up of 16 amino acids. DNA of the CDR3: TGTGCCAGCAGCACGGGACTAGCGGGGGACACCGGGGAGCTGTTTTTT. It codes for CASSTGLAGDTGELFF.

The chain carries TRBV3-1 (or the pseudogene TRBV3-2) and TRBJ2-1; possibly TRBD2 for D (7 bases). Trimming left V 2 bases short and J 6 bases short, with 23 bases between. CDR1 is LGHDT and CDR2 is YNNKEL in the germline V gene (reference sequence). The CDR3 contains 18 residues. The CDR3, as DNA: TGTGCCAGCAGCCAAAGAAATCTGTGGGCGGGGGCCCTCAATGAGCAGTTCTTC. Encoded protein: CASSQRNLWAGALNEQFF.

The genes are TRBV29-1 and TRBJ2-1; D uncertain. This CDR3 is 12 amino acids long. Trimming removed 3 bases from V and 5 bases from J, with 8 bases in between. Germline assignment: CDR1 SQVTM and CDR2 ANQGSEA. The CDR3 coding sequence is TGCAGCGTTGACAGCGCGAACAATGAGCAGTTCTTC. Translated, it gives CSVDSANNEQFF.

V gene TRBV11-2 combines with J gene TRBJ1-4, with unresolved D. Deletions cut 1 base from V and 11 bases from J, with 17 bases between. Germline-derived CDR1 and CDR2 are SGHAT and FQNNGV. This CDR3 region has 15 residues. The CDR3 DNA reads as TGTGCCAGCAGCTTAGCTAGCTTGCCTCCTAGGAAACTGTTTTTT. Protein sequence: CASSLASLPPRKLFF. Looking up the rest from reference TRBV11-2 and TRBJ1-4 gives the full variable domain: EAGVAQSPRYKIIEKRQSVAFWCNPISGHATLYWYQQILGQGPKLLIQFQNNGVVDDSQLPKDRFSAERLKGVDSTLKIQPAKLEDSAVYLCASSLASLPPRKLFFGSGTQLSVL.